One T cell receptor (beta chain) is described in this entry. The antigen is unknown. This CDR3 spans 15 amino acids. Germline CDR1 and CDR2: LGHNA and YSLEER. The trim removed 3 bases at V and 0 bases at J, leaving 4 bases unmatched. In the source study's methods: After removing out-of-frame reads, around 2.2 million distinct TCRbeta sequences remained. Libraries were prepared by immunoSEQ multiplex PCR; TCRdb keeps only in-frame clonotypes and omits some of them. Clonal size and the V and J genes are those of that table, whereas D and trimming came from the DNA. In the table there are about 25,000 clones, about 79% of which are singletons. This entry is derived from a study of memory CD4+ T cells and cytomegalovirus serostatus. About the research overall: Of the healthy Belgian adults, 9 were CMV seropositive and 24 seronegative. Study findings and constraints: CMV serostatus prediction reached median AUC about 0.95, or 0.9 with US-trained model. Each of 65 to 75 CMV-associated TCRbeta sequences occurred in one to five individuals.

The sort gate was single viable CD3+CD4+CD8-CD45RO+ cells for memory CD4+ T cells. The receptor was derived from an adult in good health and CMV-seronegative. The gene calls are TRBV4-3 and TRBJ2-5; TRBD1 matches at 7 bases. The specimen sequenced was memory CD4+ T cells from blood. The CDR3 DNA is TGCGCCAGCAGCCAGTCGACAGGGTACCAAGAGACCCAGTACTTC. Translated: CASSQSTGYQETQYF.